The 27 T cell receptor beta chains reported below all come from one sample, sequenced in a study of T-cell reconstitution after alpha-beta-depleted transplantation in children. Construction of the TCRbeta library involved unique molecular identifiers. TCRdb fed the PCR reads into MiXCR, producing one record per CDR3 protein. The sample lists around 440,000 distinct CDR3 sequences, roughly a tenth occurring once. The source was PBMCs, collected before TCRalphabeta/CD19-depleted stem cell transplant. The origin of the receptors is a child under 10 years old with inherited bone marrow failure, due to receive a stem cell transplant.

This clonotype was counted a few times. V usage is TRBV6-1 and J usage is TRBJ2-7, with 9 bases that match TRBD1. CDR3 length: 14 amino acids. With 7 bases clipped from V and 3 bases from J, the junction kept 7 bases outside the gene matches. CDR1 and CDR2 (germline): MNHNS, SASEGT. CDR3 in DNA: TGTGCCAGCAACCGGGACAGGGTTGTCTACGAGCAGTACTTC. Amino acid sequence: CASNRDRVVYEQYF.

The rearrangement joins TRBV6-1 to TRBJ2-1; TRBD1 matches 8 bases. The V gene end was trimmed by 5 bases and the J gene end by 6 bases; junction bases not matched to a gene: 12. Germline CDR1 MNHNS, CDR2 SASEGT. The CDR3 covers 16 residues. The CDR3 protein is CASSPPGQARGNEQFF. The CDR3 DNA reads TGTGCCAGCAGTCCGCCGGGACAGGCTAGGGGCAATGAGCAGTTCTTC.

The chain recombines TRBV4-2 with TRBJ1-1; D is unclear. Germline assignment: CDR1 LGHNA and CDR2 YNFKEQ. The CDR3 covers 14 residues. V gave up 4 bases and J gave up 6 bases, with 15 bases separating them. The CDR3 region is CASSPGPLDSEAFF. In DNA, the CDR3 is TGTGCCAGCAGCCCCGGGCCCCTGGACTCTGAAGCTTTCTTT.

This CDR3 is CASSLDPDSRYNEQFF. The CDR3 DNA follows: TGTGCCAGCAGCTTAGATCCGGACAGCCGCTACAATGAGCAGTTCTTC. The chain links TRBV11-2 to TRBJ2-1; D perhaps matches TRBD1 (6 bases). CDR1 is SGHAT and CDR2 is FQNNGV in the germline V gene. V lost 0 bases and J 3 bases, leaving 12 bases between the germline ends. The CDR3 length is 16 residues.

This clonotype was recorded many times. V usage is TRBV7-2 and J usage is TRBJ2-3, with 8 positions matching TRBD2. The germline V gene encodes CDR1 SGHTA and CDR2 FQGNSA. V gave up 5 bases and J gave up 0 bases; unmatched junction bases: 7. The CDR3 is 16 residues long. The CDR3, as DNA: TGTGCCAGCAGCCGGCCGGGCGGGAGGAGCACAGATACGCAGTATTTT. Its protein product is CASSRPGGRSTDTQYF.

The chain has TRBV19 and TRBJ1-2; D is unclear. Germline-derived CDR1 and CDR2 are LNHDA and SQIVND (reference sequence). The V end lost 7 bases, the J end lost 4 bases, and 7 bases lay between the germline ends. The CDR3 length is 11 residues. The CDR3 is CASNWGYGYTF. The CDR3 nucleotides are TGTGCCAGTAATTGGGGCTATGGCTACACCTTC.

The CDR3 loop is CASSLRSGTGGSYEQYF. CDR3 DNA: TGTGCCAGCAGCCTAAGATCCGGGACAGGGGGCTCCTACGAGCAGTACTTC. This chain uses TRBV7-8 with TRBJ2-7; TRBD1 aligns across 11 bases. Germline V gene data show CDR1 as SGHVS and CDR2 as FQNEAQ. The CDR3 has 17 residues. The V gene end was trimmed by 5 bases and the J gene end by 0 bases; junction bases not matched to a gene: 9. Full variable domain (outside the CDR3, taken from reference TRBV7-8 and TRBJ2-7): GAGVSQSPRYKVAKRGQDVALRCDPISGHVSLFWYQQALGQGPEFLTYFQNEAQLDKSGLPSDRFFAERPEGSVSTLKIQRTQQEDSAVYLCASSLRSGTGGSYEQYFGPGTRLTVT.

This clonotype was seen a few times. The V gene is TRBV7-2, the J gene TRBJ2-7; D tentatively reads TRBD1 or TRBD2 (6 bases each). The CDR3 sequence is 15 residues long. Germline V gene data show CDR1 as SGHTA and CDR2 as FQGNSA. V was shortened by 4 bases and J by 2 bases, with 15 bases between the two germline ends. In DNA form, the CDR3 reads TGTGCCAGCAGCTCATGGGGGCGCGGGGCCTACGAGCAGTACTTC. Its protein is CASSSWGRGAYEQYF.

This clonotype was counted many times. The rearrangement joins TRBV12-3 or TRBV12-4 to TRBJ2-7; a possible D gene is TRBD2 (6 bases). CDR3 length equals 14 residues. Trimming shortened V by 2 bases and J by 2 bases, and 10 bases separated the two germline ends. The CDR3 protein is CASSLRLVPYEQYF. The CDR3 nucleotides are TGTGCCAGCAGTTTACGACTAGTTCCCTACGAGCAGTACTTC.

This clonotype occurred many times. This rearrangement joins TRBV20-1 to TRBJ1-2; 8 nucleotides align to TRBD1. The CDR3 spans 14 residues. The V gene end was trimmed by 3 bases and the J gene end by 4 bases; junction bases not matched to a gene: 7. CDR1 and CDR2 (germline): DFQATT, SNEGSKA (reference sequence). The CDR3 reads CSASGRGPGYGYTF. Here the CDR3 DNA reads TGCAGTGCTAGCGGCAGGGGGCCGGGCTATGGCTACACCTTC.

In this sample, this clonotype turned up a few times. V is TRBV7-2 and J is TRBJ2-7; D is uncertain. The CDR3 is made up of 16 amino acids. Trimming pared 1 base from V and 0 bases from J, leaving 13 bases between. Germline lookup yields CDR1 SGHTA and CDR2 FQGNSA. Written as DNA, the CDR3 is TGTGCCAGCAGCTTAGGTAGTAGCCCTGTCTCCTACGAGCAGTACTTC. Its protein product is CASSLGSSPVSYEQYF. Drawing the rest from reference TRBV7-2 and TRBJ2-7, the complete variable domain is GAGVSQSPSNKVTEKGKDVELRCDPISGHTALYWYRQSLGQGLEFLIYFQGNSAPDKSGLPSDRFSAERTGGSVSTLTIQRTQQEDSAVYLCASSLGSSPVSYEQYFGPGTRLTVT.

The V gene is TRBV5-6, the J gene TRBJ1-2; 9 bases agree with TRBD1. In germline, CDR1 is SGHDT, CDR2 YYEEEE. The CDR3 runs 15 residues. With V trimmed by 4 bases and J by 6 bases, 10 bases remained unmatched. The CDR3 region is CASSPTTGTGNGYTF. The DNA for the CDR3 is TGTGCCAGCAGCCCTACTACCGGGACAGGGAATGGCTACACCTTC.

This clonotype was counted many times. The DNA of the CDR3 is TGTGCCAGCAGTTTTTCGCCCGACAATGAGCAGTTCTTC. Amino acids: CASSFSPDNEQFF. V usage is TRBV27 and J usage is TRBJ2-1; D remains ambiguous. The germline V gene has CDR1 MNHEY and CDR2 SMNVEV (reference sequence). Trimming took 3 bases from V and 5 from J, leaving 8 bases between them. CDR3 length equals 13 residues.

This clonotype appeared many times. For the CDR3, the DNA is TGTGCCAGCAGTTACTACAAGCGGGAGTGGGGGCAAGAGACCCAGTACTTC. Amino acid sequence: CASSYYKREWGQETQYF. This chain connects TRBV6-5 to TRBJ2-5, with 8 bases identical to TRBD2. J was trimmed by 2 bases and V by 1 base; bases with no gene match: 9. In germline, CDR1 is MNHEY, CDR2 SVGAGI. The CDR3 spans 17 residues.

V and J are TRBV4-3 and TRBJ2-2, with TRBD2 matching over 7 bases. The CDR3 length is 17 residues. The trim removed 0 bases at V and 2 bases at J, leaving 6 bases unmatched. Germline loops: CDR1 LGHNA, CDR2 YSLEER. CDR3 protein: CASSQDSASGNTGELFF. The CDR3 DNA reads TGCGCCAGCAGCCAAGACTCGGCTAGCGGTAACACCGGGGAGCTGTTTTTT.

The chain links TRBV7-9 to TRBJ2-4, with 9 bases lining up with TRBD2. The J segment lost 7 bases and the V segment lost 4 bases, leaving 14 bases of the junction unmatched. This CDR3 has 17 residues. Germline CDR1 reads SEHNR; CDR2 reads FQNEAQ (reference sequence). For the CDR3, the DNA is TGTGCCAGCAGCTATAGGAGGCGGGAGGGCCCTCAGAACATTCAGTACTTC. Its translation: CASSYRRREGPQNIQYF.

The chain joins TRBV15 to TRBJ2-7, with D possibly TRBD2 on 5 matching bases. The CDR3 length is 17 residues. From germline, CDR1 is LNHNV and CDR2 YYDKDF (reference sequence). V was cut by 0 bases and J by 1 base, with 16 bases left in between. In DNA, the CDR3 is TGTGCCACCAGCAGAGATTCTGGCGGGCTTCTATCCTACGAGCAGTACTTC. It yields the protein CATSRDSGGLLSYEQYF. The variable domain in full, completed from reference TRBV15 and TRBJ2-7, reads DAMVIQNPRYQVTQFGKPVTLSCSQTLNHNVMYWYQQKSSQAPKLLFHYYDKDFNNEADTPDNFQSRRPNTSFCFLDIRSPGLGDTAMYLCATSRDSGGLLSYEQYFGPGTRLTVT.

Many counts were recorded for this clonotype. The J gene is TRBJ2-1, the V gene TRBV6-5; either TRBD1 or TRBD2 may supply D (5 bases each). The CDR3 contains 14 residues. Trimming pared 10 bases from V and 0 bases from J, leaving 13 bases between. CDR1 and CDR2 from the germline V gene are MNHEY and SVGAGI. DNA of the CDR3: TGTGCCACTAGGGACCTTAGCTCCTACAATGAGCAGTTCTTC. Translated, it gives CATRDLSSYNEQFF.

The CDR3 spells CASSASGAGAYEQYF. DNA for the CDR3: TGTGCCAGCAGCGCCTCCGGCGCGGGGGCCTACGAGCAGTACTTC. V is TRBV6-1 and J is TRBJ2-7, with 7 bases fitting TRBD2. Trimming cost V 6 bases and J 2 bases; bases outside gene matches: 10. Germline loops: CDR1 MNHNS, CDR2 SASEGT. The CDR3 sequence is 15 residues long.

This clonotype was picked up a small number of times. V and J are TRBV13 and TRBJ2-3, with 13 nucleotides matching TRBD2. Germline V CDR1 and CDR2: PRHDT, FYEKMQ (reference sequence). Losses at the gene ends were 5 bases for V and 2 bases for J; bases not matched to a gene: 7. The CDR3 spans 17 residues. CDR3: CASSVRTSGRPTDTQYF. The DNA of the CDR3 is TGTGCCAGCAGCGTTCGGACTAGCGGGAGACCCACAGATACGCAGTATTTT.

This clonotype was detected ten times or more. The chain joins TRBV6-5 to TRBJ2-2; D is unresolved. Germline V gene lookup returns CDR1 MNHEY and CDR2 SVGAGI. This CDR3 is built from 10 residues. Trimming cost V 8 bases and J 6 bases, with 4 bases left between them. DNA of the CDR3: TGTGCCAGCCCACCCGGGGAGCTGTTTTTT. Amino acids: CASPPGELFF.

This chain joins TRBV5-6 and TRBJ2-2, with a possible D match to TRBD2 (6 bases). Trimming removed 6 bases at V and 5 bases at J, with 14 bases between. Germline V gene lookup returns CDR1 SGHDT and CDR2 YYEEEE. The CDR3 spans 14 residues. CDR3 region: CASNSGFGTGELFF. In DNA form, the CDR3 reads TGTGCCAGCAATAGCGGATTTGGGACCGGGGAGCTGTTTTTT.

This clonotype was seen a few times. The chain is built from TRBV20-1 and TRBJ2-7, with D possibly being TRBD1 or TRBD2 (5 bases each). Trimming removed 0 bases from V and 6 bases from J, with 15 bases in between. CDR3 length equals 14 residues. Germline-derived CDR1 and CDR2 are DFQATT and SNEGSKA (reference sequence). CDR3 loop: CSARDWDAVFEQYF. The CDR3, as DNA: TGCAGTGCTAGAGACTGGGACGCCGTGTTCGAGCAGTACTTC.

The CDR3 nucleotides are TGTGCCTGGAGTGTTATAGGGGCCAACGTCCTGACTTTC. It encodes CAWSVIGANVLTF. This chain uses TRBV30 with TRBJ2-6, with D uncertain. Per the germline V gene, CDR1 is GTSNPN and CDR2 is SVGIG (reference sequence). This CDR3 has 13 residues. With 0 bases removed from V and 4 bases from J, the gap between germline ends came to 4 bases.

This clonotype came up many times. CDR3 coding DNA: TGTGCCAGCAGCAAATTCGCCGGGGGAACCGGGGAGCTGTTTTTT. Encoded protein: CASSKFAGGTGELFF. The chain combines TRBV7-9 with TRBJ2-2; tentative D call: TRBD2 (6 bases). Germline-derived CDR1 and CDR2 are SEHNR and FQNEAQ (reference sequence). V was pared by 5 bases and J by 5 bases, with 15 bases between. CDR3 size: 15 residues.

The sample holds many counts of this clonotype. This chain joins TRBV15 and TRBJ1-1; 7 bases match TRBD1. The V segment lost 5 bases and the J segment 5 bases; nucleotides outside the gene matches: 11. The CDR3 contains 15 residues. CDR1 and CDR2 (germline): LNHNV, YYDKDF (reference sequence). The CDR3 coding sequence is TGTGCCACCAGCCGAAACAGGGGTAAGCGGACTGAAGCTTTCTTT. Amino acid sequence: CATSRNRGKRTEAFF.

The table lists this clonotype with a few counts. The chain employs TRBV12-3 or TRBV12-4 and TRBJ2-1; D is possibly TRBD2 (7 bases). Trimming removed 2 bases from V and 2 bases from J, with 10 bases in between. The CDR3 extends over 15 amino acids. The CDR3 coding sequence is TGTGCCAGCAGTTTAAGGGGGGGGCCCTACAATGAGCAGTTCTTC. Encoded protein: CASSLRGGPYNEQFF.